What follows are 18 T cell receptor beta chains derived from one specimen sequenced in a study of neoadjuvant nivolumab and ipilimumab in lung cancer. Only in-frame clones appear in the TCRdb table, and some are missing; sequencing was by immunoSEQ multiplex PCR. The sample has 950 to 1,300 clones, approximately 84% seen once; the top ten hold more than 6%. The sample here was adjacent normal lung tissue, taken after neoadjuvant nivolumab, alone or with ipilimumab, at or shortly before surgery. The receptors shown here come from an adult with non-small cell lung cancer.

V gene TRBV18 combines with J gene TRBJ1-4, with 7 nucleotides matching TRBD1. The germline gives CDR1 KGHSH, CDR2 LQKENI. Losses at the gene ends were 3 bases for V and 7 bases for J; bases not matched to a gene: 8. This CDR3 spans 15 amino acids. CDR3 loop: CASSPSTGRGEKLFF. The CDR3, as DNA: TGTGCCAGCTCACCCTCGACAGGGAGGGGTGAAAAACTGTTTTTT. The full variable domain, in which reference TRBV18 and TRBJ1-4 provide the parts outside the CDR3, is NAGVMQNPRHLVRRRGQEARLRCSPMKGHSHVYWYRQLPEEGLKFMVYLQKENIIDESGMPKERFSAEFPKEGPSILRIQQVVRGDSAAYFCASSPSTGRGEKLFFGSGTQLSVL.

The rearrangement links TRBV19 to TRBJ1-1, with D unclear. Per germline, CDR1 LNHDA and CDR2 SQIVND (reference sequence). This CDR3 comprises 17 residues. The V gene lost 1 base and the J gene lost 0 bases, with 15 bases spanning the gap. The CDR3 coding sequence is TGTGCCAGTAGTATAGGTGTGTGGTCCCGGATGAACACTGAAGCTTTCTTT. Residues: CASSIGVWSRMNTEAFF.

The chain joins TRBV4-3 to TRBJ1-4; D is ambiguous. CDR3 length equals 12 residues. The V gene's germline CDR1 is LGHNA and CDR2 YSLEER. Trimming removed 0 bases from V and 8 bases from J, with 4 bases in between. The CDR3 bases are TGCGCCAGCAGCCAAGAGAGCGAAAAACTGTTTTTT. This encodes CASSQESEKLFF.

This clone showed up just a few times. The chain couples TRBV29-1 to TRBJ1-5; 7 bases are a match to TRBD1. CDR3 size: 15 residues. CDR1 SQVTM and CDR2 ANQGSEA come from the germline V gene. The J segment lost 0 bases and the V segment lost 6 bases, leaving 8 bases of the junction unmatched. The CDR3 bases are TGCAGCGTGATACAGGGGCGGGATAGCAATCAGCCCCAGCATTTT. The encoded protein is CSVIQGRDSNQPQHF.

The chain employs TRBV18 and TRBJ2-7; TRBD1 matches at 7 bases. Germline V gene lookup returns CDR1 KGHSH and CDR2 LQKENI. The CDR3 runs 15 residues. V shed 5 bases, J shed 0 bases, and the junction held 7 bases outside the gene matches. The CDR3 here is CASSIGTASSYEQYF. The CDR3 DNA reads as TGTGCCAGCTCAATTGGGACAGCGAGCTCCTACGAGCAGTACTTC.

The gene calls are TRBV7-9 and TRBJ2-3, with TRBD1 matching over 8 bases. Germline lookup yields CDR1 SEHNR and CDR2 FQNEAQ (reference sequence). The CDR3 sequence is 15 residues long. The V gene end was trimmed by 7 bases and the J gene end by 1 base; junction bases not matched to a gene: 7. The CDR3 DNA is TGTGCCAGCAACAACGGACAGGGTGGCACAGATACGCAGTATTTT. Translating gives CASNNGQGGTDTQYF. The full variable domain, its missing parts supplied by reference TRBV7-9 and TRBJ2-3, is DTGVSQNPRHKITKRGQNVTFRCDPISEHNRLYWYRQTLGQGPEFLTYFQNEAQLEKSRLLSDRFSAERPKGSFSTLEIQRTEQGDSAMYLCASNNGQGGTDTQYFGPGTRLTVL.

This chain uses TRBV7-6 with TRBJ2-5; perhaps D is TRBD1 or TRBD2 (5 bases each). This CDR3 comprises 15 residues. Between the trimmed V and J ends, which lost 2 bases and 3 bases, there was a span of 13 bases. Germline V lookup: CDR1 SGHVS, CDR2 FNYEAQ. The CDR3: CASSLTSGPEETQYF. DNA for the CDR3: TGTGCCAGCAGCTTAACGTCGGGGCCGGAAGAGACCCAGTACTTC.

This clone has just a few counts. This chain links TRBV7-9 with TRBJ1-1; D is perhaps TRBD1 (6 bases). Germline V gene data show CDR1 as SEHNR and CDR2 as FQNEAQ (reference sequence). Trimming left V 2 bases short and J 1 base short, with 14 bases between. The CDR3 is 16 residues long. This CDR3 reads CASSLKHRDRNTEAFF. Here the CDR3 DNA reads TGTGCCAGCAGCTTAAAACACAGGGATAGGAACACTGAAGCTTTCTTT.

This clone has more than one count but fewer than ten. The chain uses TRBV30 and TRBJ2-7; weak D call: TRBD2 (5 bases). V dropped 1 base and J dropped 3 bases, with 10 bases sitting between them. The CDR3 is made up of 13 amino acids. The germline CDR1 and CDR2 sequences are GTSNPN and SVGIG (reference sequence). The chain's CDR3 is CAWSGGLHYEQYF. CDR3 sequence (DNA): TGTGCCTGGAGTGGAGGGCTCCACTACGAGCAGTACTTC. The complete variable domain, with remaining parts taken from reference TRBV30 and TRBJ2-7, reads SQTIHQWPATLVQPVGSPLSLECTVEGTSNPNLYWYRQAAGRGLQLLFYSVGIGQISSEVPQNLSASRPQDRQFILSSKKLLLSDSGFYLCAWSGGLHYEQYFGPGTRLTVT.

A few counts support this clone. CDR3 loop: CASSVSGGGLYEQYF. The DNA of the CDR3 is TGTGCCAGCAGCGTTTCTGGCGGGGGCCTCTACGAGCAGTACTTC. This chain uses TRBV7-6 with TRBJ2-7; a weak D match, TRBD2 (7 bases). The CDR3 totals 15 residues. V lost 5 bases and J 3 bases, leaving 17 bases between the germline ends. Germline V gene data show CDR1 as SGHVS and CDR2 as FNYEAQ.

The J gene is TRBJ2-1, the V gene TRBV4-1; 9 positions match TRBD2. The CDR3 is 19 residues long. CDR1 MGHRA and CDR2 YSYEKL come from the germline V gene. Trimming removed 0 bases from V and 7 bases from J; junction bases left unmatched: 16. The CDR3 coding sequence is TGCGCCAGCAGCCAAGAGTCCCAGACGGCGGGGGGGCCGTGGAATGAGCAGTTCTTC. Residues: CASSQESQTAGGPWNEQFF.

The V call is TRBV28, the J call TRBJ1-6; 7 nucleotides line up with TRBD1. The V and J ends lost 6 bases and 7 bases, in that order; junction bases with no gene match: 6. Germline CDR1 MDHEN, CDR2 SYDVKM. This CDR3 is 14 amino acids long. Written as DNA, the CDR3 is TGTGCCAGCAGAGCTGGACAGGCCAATTCACCCCTCCACTTT. This gives the protein CASRAGQANSPLHF.

The V call is TRBV13, the J call TRBJ1-2; maybe TRBD1 (5 bases). V gave up 5 bases and J gave up 1 base, with 20 bases separating them. This CDR3 has 17 residues. Germline V gives CDR1 PRHDT, CDR2 FYEKMQ (reference sequence). CDR3 coding DNA: TGTGCCAGCAGCCCCTTCGACACCGGGACGGTTAACTATGGCTACACCTTC. Translating gives CASSPFDTGTVNYGYTF.

The chain combines TRBV6-1 with TRBJ1-6; D is undetermined. Germline values: CDR1 MNHNS, CDR2 SASEGT. V was cut by 4 bases and J by 5 bases, with 3 bases left in between. This CDR3 is 12 amino acids long. CDR3 protein: CASSGDNSPLHF. CDR3 DNA sequence: TGTGCCAGCAGTGGGGATAATTCACCCCTCCACTTT.

V is TRBV6-6 and J is TRBJ1-1; 9 bases agree with TRBD1. V lost 6 bases to trimming and J lost 4 bases; unmatched junction nucleotides: 3. Germline CDR1 and CDR2: MNHNY and SVGAGI (reference sequence). The length of the CDR3 is 13 residues. The CDR3 DNA sequence: TGTGCCAGCAGGTCGACAGGGGGCACTGAAGCTTTCTTT. Protein sequence: CASRSTGGTEAFF.

V usage is TRBV7-2 and J usage is TRBJ2-1; D gene unclear. This CDR3 is built from 15 residues. Germline CDR1 is SGHTA and CDR2 is FQGNSA. V dropped 0 bases and J dropped 6 bases, with 12 bases sitting between them. This CDR3 reads CASSLATAAFNEQFF. Here the CDR3 DNA reads TGTGCCAGCAGCTTAGCGACGGCCGCGTTCAATGAGCAGTTCTTC.

The chain links TRBV4-2 to TRBJ2-7; D is undetermined. V shed 0 bases and J shed 1 base, with 16 bases lying between them. CDR3 length: 17 amino acids. Looked up from germline, CDR1 is LGHNA and CDR2 is YNFKEQ. In DNA, the CDR3 is TGTGCCAGCAGCCAAGATCCCACGGCAGGAGCTTCCTACGAGCAGTACTTC. Its translation: CASSQDPTAGASYEQYF.

This chain connects TRBV27 to TRBJ1-6; TRBD1 might be the D (5 bases). V shed 0 bases and J shed 4 bases, with 13 bases lying between them. This CDR3 is built from 17 residues. Germline V gene lookup returns CDR1 MNHEY and CDR2 SMNVEV (reference sequence). This CDR3 reads CASSLSRDSGYNSPLHF. The CDR3 DNA reads TGTGCCAGCAGTTTATCGAGAGACAGCGGGTATAATTCACCCCTCCACTTT.